The rows below give T cell receptor beta chains drawn from one sample of a study of blood T cells in healthy people across ages. One entry per CDR3 protein, called by TCRdb with MiXCR from the 5' RACE reads. Among nearly 800,000 distinct CDR3 sequences listed, about 56% were seen once. The sequencing sample was made of blood. All receptors come from a man aged 35-49 years in good health. Each CDR3 is given with its conserved first and last residue. The D gene is left open where the match is weak. Only some rows state a clone size, as once, few, many or a class for expanded clones.

>.|TRBV7-9|few|TRBJ1-1
CASSYDDTEAFF
TGTGCCAGCAGCTACGACGACACTGAAGCTTTCTTT
>.|TRBV27|.|TRBJ1-5
CASSSTLRQPQHF
TGTGCCAGCAGTTCAACCCTGCGTCAGCCCCAGCATTTT
>TRBD2|TRBV7-9|.|TRBJ2-3
CASSLVPGRDAQYF
TGTGCCAGCAGCTTAGTGCCAGGGAGGGATGCGCAGTATTTT
>.|TRBV12-3/TRBV12-4|.|TRBJ1-1
CASSRGARTVTNTEAFF
TGTGCCAGCAGTAGGGGGGCCAGGACAGTGACGAACACTGAAGCTTTCTTT
>.|TRBV29-1|.|TRBJ2-7
CSSKVGREQYF
TGCAGCTCGAAGGTCGGACGTGAGCAGTACTTC
>.|TRBV7-2|.|TRBJ2-4
CASSFYFYEQYF
TGTGCCAGCAGCTTCTACTTCTATGAGCAGTACTTC
>.|TRBV28|few|TRBJ2-3
CASRIAGREQYF
TGTGCCAGCAGAATCGCCGGGCGGGAGCAGTATTTT
>TRBD2|TRBV6-5|.|TRBJ2-1
CASSSSLAGGGSSYNEQFF
TGTGCCAGCAGTTCCTCTCTAGCGGGAGGGGGAAGCTCCTACAATGAGCAGTTCTTC
>TRBD2|TRBV4-2|few|TRBJ2-1
CASSPQGLAPVNEQFF
TGTGCCAGCAGCCCACAAGGACTAGCACCCGTCAATGAGCAGTTCTTC
>.|TRBV28|.|TRBJ2-5
CASSVGLAVQETQYF
TGTGCCAGCAGTGTTGGTTTAGCAGTTCAAGAGACCCAGTACTTC
>.|TRBV12-3/TRBV12-4|once|TRBJ2-7
CASRRDNEQYF
TGTGCCAGCAGACGGGACAACGAGCAGTACTTC
>.|TRBV4-2|.|TRBJ2-1
CASSQVLVNEQFF
TGTGCCAGCAGCCAAGTACTAGTCAATGAGCAGTTCTTC
>TRBD2|TRBV6-1|few|TRBJ2-7
CASSGLFSSSGLLEQYF
TGTGCCAGCAGCGGGTTGTTTTCGTCTAGCGGCCTCCTCGAGCAGTACTTC
>.|TRBV7-3|.|TRBJ2-3
CASSRTVSSTDTQYF
TGTGCCAGCAGCCGGACGGTTTCTAGCACAGATACGCAGTATTTT
>TRBD1|TRBV2|few|TRBJ2-7
CASPGTDSYEQYF
TGTGCCAGTCCCGGGACAGACTCCTACGAGCAGTACTTC
>.|TRBV12-3/TRBV12-4|.|TRBJ2-1
CASSTRADRSYNEQFF
TGTGCCAGCAGTACCCGAGCGGATCGCTCCTACAATGAGCAGTTCTTC
>.|TRBV6-6|once|TRBJ2-3
CASSRNGLSASTDTQYF
TGTGCCAGCAGCCGAAACGGACTGAGCGCTAGCACAGATACGCAGTATTTT
>.|TRBV6-2/TRBV6-3|.|TRBJ2-5
CASSYSTPWEQYF
TGTGCCAGCAGTTACTCGACTCCATGGGAGCAGTACTTC
>TRBD1|TRBV20-1|.|TRBJ2-5
CSASKQGVPETQYF
TGCAGTGCTAGCAAACAGGGGGTGCCAGAGACCCAGTACTTC
>TRBD2|TRBV6-2/TRBV6-3|few|TRBJ2-3
CASSYTSGTTDTQYF
TGTGCCAGCAGTTACACTAGCGGGACCACAGATACGCAGTATTTT
>.|TRBV27|once|TRBJ2-7
CASSWRDEQYF
TGTGCCAGCAGTTGGAGGGACGAGCAGTACTTC
>.|TRBV29-1|few|TRBJ2-3
CSVEDTGVAELTDTQYF
TGCAGCGTTGAAGATACCGGGGTAGCGGAGCTCACAGATACGCAGTATTTT
>TRBD1|TRBV28|.|TRBJ1-5
CASSWRTGTEQPQHF
TGTGCCAGCAGTTGGAGGACAGGGACGGAGCAGCCCCAGCATTTT
>TRBD1|TRBV7-9|.|TRBJ2-3
CASSLALGGGTDTQYF
TGTGCCAGCAGCTTAGCGCTAGGGGGCGGCACAGATACGCAGTATTTT
>TRBD2|TRBV28|.|TRBJ2-5
CAGGTSGSSHGVREQYF
TGTGCCGGGGGGACTAGCGGGAGCTCCCACGGAGTGAGGGAGCAGTACTTC
>.|TRBV27|.|TRBJ2-1
CASSLNGVNEQFF
TGTGCCAGCAGTTTAAACGGGGTGAATGAGCAGTTCTTC